The clone carrying this T cell receptor beta chain was seen just once. Data came from immunoSEQ multiplex PCR; TCRdb stores just in-frame clones and leaves some out. The repertoire holds approximately 160,000 clones, with 90% as singletons. The data belong to a study of blood T cell repertoires in COVID-19. V lost 4 bases and J lost 2, with 9 bases in between. Looked up from germline, CDR1 is MDHEN and CDR2 is SYDVKM. CDR3 length: 14 amino acids. Material for sequencing was peripheral blood. The V call is TRBV28, the J call TRBJ2-1; D is possibly TRBD2 (6 bases). The TCR was taken from a man between 50 and 59 years old with acute or convalescent COVID-19. The CDR3 is CASSWGVTYNEQFF. The DNA of the CDR3 is TGTGCCAGCAGTTGGGGGGTTACCTACAATGAGCAGTTCTTC. Full variable domain (rest looked up from reference TRBV28 and TRBJ2-1): DVKVTQSSRYLVKRTGEKVFLECVQDMDHENMFWYRQDPGLGLRLIYFSYDVKMKEKGDIPEGYSVSREKKERFSLILESASTNQTSMYLCASSWGVTYNEQFFGPGTRLTVL.